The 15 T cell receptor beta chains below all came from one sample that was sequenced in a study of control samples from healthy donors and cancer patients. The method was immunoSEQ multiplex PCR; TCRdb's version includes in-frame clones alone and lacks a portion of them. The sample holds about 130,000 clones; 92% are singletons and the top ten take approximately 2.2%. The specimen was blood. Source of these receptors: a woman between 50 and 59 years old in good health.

CDR3: CASSSVTLARRGAQETQYF. The CDR3 region has the DNA TGTGCCAGCAGCTCCGTCACCCTAGCGAGGCGGGGGGCCCAAGAGACCCAGTACTTC. This chain connects TRBV5-4 to TRBJ2-5, with 8 bases identical to TRBD2. CDR1 and CDR2 from the germline V gene are SGHNT and YYREEE (reference sequence). The CDR3 contains 19 residues. The junction had 17 bases not matched to a gene; V was cut back by 3 bases and J by 1 base.

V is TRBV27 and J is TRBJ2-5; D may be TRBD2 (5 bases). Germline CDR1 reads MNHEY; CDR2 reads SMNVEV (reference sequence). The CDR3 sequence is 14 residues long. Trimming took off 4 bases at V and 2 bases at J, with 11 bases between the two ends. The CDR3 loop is CASSSERQQETQYF. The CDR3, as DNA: TGTGCCAGCAGTTCGGAGCGGCAACAAGAGACCCAGTACTTC.

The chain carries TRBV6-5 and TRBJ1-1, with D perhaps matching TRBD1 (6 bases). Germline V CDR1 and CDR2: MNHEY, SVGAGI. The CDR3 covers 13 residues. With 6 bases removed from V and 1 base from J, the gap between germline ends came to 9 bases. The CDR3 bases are TGTGCCAGCAGGAGGACAGCGAACACTGAAGCTTTCTTT. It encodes CASRRTANTEAFF.

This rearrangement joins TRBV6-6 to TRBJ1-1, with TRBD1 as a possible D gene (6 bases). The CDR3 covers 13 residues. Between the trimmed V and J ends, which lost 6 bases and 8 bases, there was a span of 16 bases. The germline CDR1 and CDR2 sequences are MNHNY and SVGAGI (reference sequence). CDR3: CASSLIQGTEAFF. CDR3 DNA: TGTGCCAGCAGCCTGATACAGGGAACCGAAGCTTTCTTT.

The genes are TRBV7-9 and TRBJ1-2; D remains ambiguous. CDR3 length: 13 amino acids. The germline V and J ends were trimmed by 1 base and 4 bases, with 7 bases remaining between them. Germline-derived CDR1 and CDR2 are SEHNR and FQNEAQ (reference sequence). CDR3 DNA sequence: TGTGCCAGCAGCTTAGTAGGATCCTATGGCTACACCTTC. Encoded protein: CASSLVGSYGYTF.

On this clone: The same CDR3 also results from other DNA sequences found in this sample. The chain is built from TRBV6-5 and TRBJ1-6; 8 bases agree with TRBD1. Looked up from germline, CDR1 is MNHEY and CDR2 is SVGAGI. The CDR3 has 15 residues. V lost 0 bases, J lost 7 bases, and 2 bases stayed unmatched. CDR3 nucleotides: TGTGCCAGCAGTTACTCGAACAGGGGGAATTCACCCCTCCACTTT. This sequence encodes CASSYSNRGNSPLHF.

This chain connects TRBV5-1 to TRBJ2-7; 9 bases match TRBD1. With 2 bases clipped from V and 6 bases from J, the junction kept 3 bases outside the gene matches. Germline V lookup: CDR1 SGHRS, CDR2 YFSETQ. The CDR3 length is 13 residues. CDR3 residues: CASSLVQGAEQYF. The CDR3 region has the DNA TGCGCCAGCAGCTTAGTACAGGGGGCCGAGCAGTACTTC.

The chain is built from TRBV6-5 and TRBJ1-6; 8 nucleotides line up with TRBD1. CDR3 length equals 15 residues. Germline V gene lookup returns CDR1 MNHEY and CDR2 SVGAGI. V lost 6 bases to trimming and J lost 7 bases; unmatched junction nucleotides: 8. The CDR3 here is CASSRQGRGNSPLHF. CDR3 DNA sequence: TGTGCCAGCAGCAGACAGGGGCGGGGGAATTCACCCCTCCACTTT.

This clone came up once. CDR3 DNA: TGTGCCAGCAGCGACGGAGATTCACCCCTCCACTTT. Its translation is CASSDGDSPLHF. The chain joins TRBV6-6 to TRBJ1-6; D remains ambiguous. Germline V gene lookup returns CDR1 MNHNY and CDR2 SVGAGI (reference sequence). The CDR3 length is 12 residues. V lost 6 bases to trimming and J lost 8 bases, with 8 bases between them.

The CDR3, as DNA: TGTGCCAGCAGTGAGGGGGTAGCCTCTCAGTTCTTC. Encoded protein: CASSEGVASQFF. This rearrangement joins TRBV2 to TRBJ2-1, with D tentatively TRBD1 or TRBD2 (5 bases each). The germline CDR1 and CDR2 sequences are SNHLY and FYNNEI. Deletions cut 3 bases from V and 13 bases from J, with 13 bases between. The CDR3 length is 12 residues.

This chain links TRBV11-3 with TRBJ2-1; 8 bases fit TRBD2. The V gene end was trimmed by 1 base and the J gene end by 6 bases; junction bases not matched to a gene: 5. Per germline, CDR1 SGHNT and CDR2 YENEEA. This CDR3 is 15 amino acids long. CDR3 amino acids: CASSLGRGVGNEQFF. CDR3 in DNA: TGTGCCAGCAGCTTAGGGCGGGGGGTCGGCAATGAGCAGTTCTTC.

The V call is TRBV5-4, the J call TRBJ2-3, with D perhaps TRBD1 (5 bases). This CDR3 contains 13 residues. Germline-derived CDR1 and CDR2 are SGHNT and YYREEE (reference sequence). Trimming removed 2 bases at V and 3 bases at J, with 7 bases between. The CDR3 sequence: CASSFQGTDTQYF. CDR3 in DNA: TGTGCCAGCAGCTTCCAGGGTACAGATACGCAGTATTTT.

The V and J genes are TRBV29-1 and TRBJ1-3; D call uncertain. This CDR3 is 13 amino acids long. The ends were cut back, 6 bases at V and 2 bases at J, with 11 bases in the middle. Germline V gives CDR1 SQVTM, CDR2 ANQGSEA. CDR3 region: CSVGGFAGNTIYF. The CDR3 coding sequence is TGCAGCGTCGGAGGGTTTGCTGGAAACACCATATATTTT.

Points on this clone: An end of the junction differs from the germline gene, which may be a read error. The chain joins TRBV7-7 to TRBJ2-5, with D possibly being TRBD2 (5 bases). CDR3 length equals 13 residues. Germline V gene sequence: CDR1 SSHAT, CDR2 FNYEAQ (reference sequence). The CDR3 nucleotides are TGTGCTAGCAGCACAAGTTCGGGGGAGACCCAGTACTTC. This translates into CASSTSSGETQYF. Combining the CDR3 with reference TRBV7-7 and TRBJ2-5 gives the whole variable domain GAGVSQSPRYKVTKRGQDVTLRCDPISSHATLYWYQQALGQGPEFLTYFNYEAQPDKSGLPSDRFSAERPEGSISTLTIQRTEQRDSAMYRCASSTSSGETQYFGPGTRLLVL.

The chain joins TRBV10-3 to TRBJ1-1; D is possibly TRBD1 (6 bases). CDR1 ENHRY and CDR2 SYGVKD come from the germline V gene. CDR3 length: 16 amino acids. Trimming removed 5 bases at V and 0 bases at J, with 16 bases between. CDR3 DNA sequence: TGTGCCATCAGTAGACAGGCCATGGGTATGAACACTGAAGCTTTCTTT. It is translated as CAISRQAMGMNTEAFF.